This TCR beta chain is from a study of blood T cell repertoires in COVID-19 (dated by TCRdb to between 2020 and 2021). Regarding the complete study: Samples from collaborators originated in the United States, Italy and Spain and spanned both the acute and convalescent phases of COVID-19. The material from the prospective study consisted of cDNA or gDNA derived from T cells, B-cell-depleted T cells, or PBMCs. The dataset comprised deeply sampled blood TCRbeta repertoires from subjects exposed to, actively infected with, or recovered from COVID-19. A freely available public database, intended as a resource for researchers studying the immune response to SARS-CoV-2, is where the repertoires were released. Samples were obtained from the ongoing ImmuneRACE study (first 160 participants) and from 1,254 subjects provided by 6 global collaborators. Nearly every sample came with metadata listing a de-identified subject ID, COVID-19 status, age in years and sex. Where available, HLA class I and class II types were obtained from metadata supplied by the sample provider rather than from assay-based typing.

Taken from the germline V gene, the CDR1 and CDR2 loops are MNHEY and SVGAGI. At the junction V is shortened by 6 bases and J by 6 bases, with 14 bases in between. Spanning cysteine to phenylalanine, the CDR3 consists of 13 amino acids. The entry retains the CDR3 DNA only, 39 bases that are in frame from base 1. The research as a whole found: Clinical and demographic metadata were provided uncurated, with the amount varying by source and participant.

As concerns this clone: It has no known antigen specificity. No much larger clone is present one base from it, and per-base qualities are unavailable.

One collaborating source in Seattle enrolled patients while the patients were actively infected and followed the patients over time throughout the course of disease. The collaborating institutions used their own protocols to collect whole blood in K2EDTA tubes. For TCRbeta analysis, collaborators shipped samples in one of three forms: frozen whole blood, isolated PBMCs, or DNA extracted from either of those sample types. TCRbeta CDR3 regions were amplified from genomic DNA by means of the immunoSEQ Assay, a bias-controlled multiplex PCR. Processing in the source paper ran as follows. Nucleated cell counts per sample were estimated from amplification of reference gene primers within the assay. To quantify the absolute abundance of each unique TCRbeta CDR3 rearrangement, sequence reads were collapsed and filtered. For each sample, productive Simpson clonality was calculated by taking the square root of Simpson's diversity index across productive rearrangements. Held by TCRdb, this immuneACCESS table contains in-frame sequences only and omits some clones. Under half of the omission traces to an unresolved V gene where checked; the cause of the rest is unknown. V and J calls and clone size are those listed in that table; D and trimming were worked out from the DNA. This sample comprises hundreds of thousands of clones, about 91% of them detected only once. 0.8% to 0.9% of the sample is taken by the ten largest.

The clonotype was recovered from a man aged 18 to 29 with COVID-19, enrolled during active disease. The sample comprised peripheral blood. The rearranged chain carries TRBV6-5 and TRBJ1-2, and perhaps TRBD1 as D gene, on 6 matching bases. The CDR3 region has the sequence CASRKTGDDGYTF. The nucleotides read TGTGCCAGCAGAAAGACAGGAGATGATGGCTACACCTTC.